Below, 30 T cell receptor beta chains from the same sample are listed, as sequenced in a study of blood T cells in healthy people across ages. The use of a sample-barcoded 5' primer and a J-beta primer mix characterized a second PCR of 7 to 11 cycles. TCRdb independently ran MiXCR on the 5' RACE reads; one entry per CDR3 protein. Here the sample spans 710,000 or so distinct CDR3 sequences, about 20% being singletons. Sequencing was performed on blood. All receptors derive from a man aged 65-85 years in good health.

This clonotype was seen ten or more times. J is TRBJ2-1 and V is TRBV6-1, with TRBD2 identical over 15 bases. The CDR3 consists of 17 residues. Germline V CDR1 and CDR2: MNHNS, SASEGT. J was trimmed by 1 base and V by 6 bases; bases with no gene match: 4. The CDR3 here is CASSRGLAGGSYNEQFF. The DNA of the CDR3 is TGTGCCAGCAGCCGGGGACTAGCGGGGGGATCCTACAATGAGCAGTTCTTC.

In its sample, this clonotype was seen a few times. This chain connects TRBV6-2 or TRBV6-3 to TRBJ2-3; 13 positions match TRBD2. CDR1 and CDR2 from the germline V gene are MNHEY and SVGEGT. With V trimmed by 5 bases and J by 4 bases, 3 bases remained unmatched. The CDR3 length is 15 residues. For the CDR3, the DNA is TGTGCCAGCAGTCCGGGACTAGCGGGGTCAGATACGCAGTATTTT. Protein product: CASSPGLAGSDTQYF.

This clonotype was seen repeatedly, ten times or more. V and J are TRBV5-1 and TRBJ2-7; 12 bases match TRBD1. This CDR3 has 17 amino acids. Germline V lookup: CDR1 SGHRS, CDR2 YFSETQ. The ends lost 4 bases at V and 1 base at J; junction bases unmatched: 9. The CDR3 DNA reads TGCGCCAGCAGCAAGGCCGGGACAGGGGGCTTATCCTACGAGCAGTACTTC. Amino acid sequence: CASSKAGTGGLSYEQYF.

This sequence joins TRBV12-3 or TRBV12-4 and TRBJ1-2; 9 bases match TRBD1. The CDR3 runs 15 residues. The J segment lost 8 bases and the V segment lost 3 bases, leaving 10 bases of the junction unmatched. The CDR3 protein is CASSLRWGQGDGYTF. As DNA, the CDR3 is TGTGCCAGCAGTTTGCGTTGGGGACAGGGAGACGGCTACACCTTC.

This clonotype was found many times. The chain has TRBV5-1 and TRBJ1-5, with 7 bases aligning to TRBD1. Germline values: CDR1 SGHRS, CDR2 YFSETQ. V was clipped by 1 base and J by 5 bases; unmatched bases: 3. The CDR3 has 14 amino acids. CDR3: CASSLRGGDQPQHF. The CDR3 bases are TGCGCCAGCAGCTTGCGAGGGGGCGATCAGCCCCAGCATTTT.

The chain combines TRBV27 with TRBJ1-3; TRBD1 is a possible D gene (6 bases). The CDR3 covers 15 residues. V was pared by 2 bases and J by 3 bases, with 11 bases between. CDR1 and CDR2 (germline): MNHEY, SMNVEV (reference sequence). The CDR3 DNA follows: TGTGCCAGCAGTTTAACGGGGGCGAATGGAAACACCATATATTTT. This gives the protein CASSLTGANGNTIYF.

J is TRBJ1-4 and V is TRBV10-2; possibly TRBD1 for D (5 bases). Trimming removed 7 bases from V and 3 bases from J, with 12 bases in between. The CDR3 totals 14 residues. Germline CDR1 and CDR2: WSHSY and SAAADI. CDR3 region: CASTAGHANEKLFF. CDR3 in DNA: TGCGCCAGCACCGCAGGGCACGCTAATGAAAAACTGTTTTTT.

The V call is TRBV6-6, the J call TRBJ1-4; D is unresolved. V lost 3 bases to trimming and J lost 10 bases, with 12 bases between them. CDR1 MNHNY and CDR2 SVGAGI come from the germline V gene (reference sequence). This CDR3 spans 13 amino acids. The CDR3 DNA sequence: TGTGCCAGCAGTTATTCTACCGAGGGAAAACTGTTTTTT. Translation: CASSYSTEGKLFF.

This clonotype was seen a few times. The V gene is TRBV20-1, the J gene TRBJ2-4; TRBD1 agrees at 7 bases. The length of the CDR3 is 15 residues. The trim removed 3 bases at V and 6 bases at J, leaving 11 bases unmatched. Looked up from germline, CDR1 is DFQATT and CDR2 is SNEGSKA (reference sequence). CDR3 amino acids: CSARAGLGQSNIQYF. The DNA for the CDR3 is TGCAGTGCTAGGGCAGGGCTGGGACAGTCAAACATTCAGTACTTC.

This clonotype was detected only a few times. The rearrangement joins TRBV7-9 to TRBJ2-3; possibly TRBD2 for D (7 bases). CDR1 and CDR2 from the germline V gene are SEHNR and FQNEAQ (reference sequence). The CDR3 extends over 14 amino acids. The ends were cut back, 6 bases at V and 4 bases at J, with 14 bases in the middle. Here the CDR3 DNA reads TGTGCCAGCAGTCATGGGGGGGGCCCAGATACGCAGTATTTT. Amino acids: CASSHGGGPDTQYF.

V gene TRBV28 combines with J gene TRBJ2-7; 7 bases fit TRBD1. CDR3 size: 14 residues. Germline V gene lookup returns CDR1 MDHEN and CDR2 SYDVKM. After removal of 1 base from V and 2 bases from J, the junction contained 2 bases not matched to a gene. As DNA, the CDR3 is TGTGCCAGCAGTTTATACCAGGGGGCCTACGAGCAGTACTTC. Residues: CASSLYQGAYEQYF.

This clonotype was detected only a few times. The V and J genes are TRBV5-6 and TRBJ2-2, with D uncertain. The germline gives CDR1 SGHDT, CDR2 YYEEEE. The CDR3 runs 13 residues. Trimming cost V 4 bases and J 4 bases, with 8 bases left between them. This chain's CDR3 is CASSRRVTGELFF. CDR3 in DNA: TGTGCCAGCAGCCGTCGGGTCACCGGGGAGCTGTTTTTT.

J is TRBJ2-7 and V is TRBV19; a weak D match, TRBD2 (6 bases). Germline-derived CDR1 and CDR2 are LNHDA and SQIVND (reference sequence). This CDR3 has 14 amino acids. With 5 bases removed from V and 3 bases from J, the gap between germline ends came to 14 bases. The CDR3 reads CASSPRTGDYEQYV. CDR3 DNA sequence: TGTGCCAGTAGTCCTAGGACGGGAGACTACGAGCAGTACGTC.

The chain uses TRBV24-1 and TRBJ2-5, with unresolved D. Between the trimmed V and J ends, which lost 4 bases and 4 bases, there was a span of 9 bases. Germline V gene data show CDR1 as KGHDR and CDR2 as SFDVKD. The CDR3 covers 13 residues. This CDR3 reads CATSEPNVETQYF. The CDR3 bases are TGTGCCACCAGTGAGCCTAACGTAGAGACCCAGTACTTC.

This clonotype was observed a handful of times. The V call is TRBV27, the J call TRBJ1-5; 7 bases are shared with TRBD1. The V and J ends lost 5 bases and 3 bases, in that order; junction bases with no gene match: 10. CDR1 is MNHEY and CDR2 is SMNVEV in the germline V gene (reference sequence). The CDR3 runs to 16 residues. The DNA for the CDR3 is TGTGCCAGCAGTCCTAAACCCGACAGGGTCAATCAGCCCCAGCATTTT. This codes for CASSPKPDRVNQPQHF.

This clonotype showed up just a few times. The chain is built from TRBV20-1 and TRBJ2-3; no definite D call. V lost 6 bases to trimming and J lost 3 bases, with 10 bases between them. The CDR3 runs 12 residues. Germline CDR1 and CDR2: DFQATT and SNEGSKA (reference sequence). CDR3 nucleotides: TGCAGTGCGACTGTGACAACAGATACGCAGTATTTT. This encodes CSATVTTDTQYF.

This rearrangement joins TRBV4-1 to TRBJ2-1; the D is unclear. The V and J ends lost 1 base and 7 bases respectively, with 11 bases between them. Germline-derived CDR1 and CDR2 are MGHRA and YSYEKL. CDR3 size: 14 residues. Here the CDR3 reads CASSQVAACNEQFF. The CDR3, as DNA: TGCGCCAGCAGCCAAGTGGCCGCTTGTAATGAGCAGTTCTTC.

This clonotype showed up just a few times. The CDR3 DNA reads as TGTGCCAGCAGCGTAGGAACGGATGCCATATATTTT. Translating it yields CASSVGTDAIYF. The chain employs TRBV9 and TRBJ1-3; D not certain. The length of the CDR3 is 12 residues. CDR1 is SGDLS and CDR2 is YYNGEE in the germline V gene. Trimming pared 0 bases from V and 11 bases from J, leaving 9 bases between.

V and J are TRBV24-1 and TRBJ2-3; 8 bases agree with TRBD2. The length of the CDR3 is 15 residues. Trimming took 2 bases from V and 3 from J; bases not matched to a gene: 3. Germline loops: CDR1 KGHDR, CDR2 SFDVKD. This CDR3 is CATSDSGLVTDTQYF. The CDR3 nucleotides are TGTGCCACCAGTGATTCGGGACTAGTGACAGATACGCAGTATTTT.

The chain has TRBV3-1 and TRBJ1-2, with unresolved D. The germline gives CDR1 LGHDT, CDR2 YNNKEL (reference sequence). This CDR3 contains 16 residues. Trimming pared 0 bases from V and 4 bases from J, leaving 15 bases between. The CDR3 DNA follows: TGTGCCAGCAGCCAAGATTACGGCAGCTCGGGCTATGGCTACACCTTC. Residues: CASSQDYGSSGYGYTF. Supplemented by reference TRBV3-1 and TRBJ1-2, the full variable domain reads DTAVSQTPKYLVTQMGNDKSIKCEQNLGHDTMYWYKQDSKKFLKIMFSYNNKELIINETVPNRFSPKSPDKAHLNLHINSLELGDSAVYFCASSQDYGSSGYGYTFGSGTRLTVV.

The chain links TRBV6-1 to TRBJ1-2; D perhaps matches TRBD1 (6 bases). From germline, CDR1 is MNHNS and CDR2 SASEGT. V was shortened by 2 bases and J by 3 bases, with 10 bases between the two germline ends. This CDR3 has 14 amino acids. CDR3 nucleotides: TGTGCCAGCAGTGAACAGGGGCCTTACTATGGCTACACCTTC. It yields the protein CASSEQGPYYGYTF.

This clonotype was recorded a few times. The rearrangement uses TRBV7-2 and TRBJ2-3; tentatively, D is TRBD2 (6 bases). Germline CDR1 reads SGHTA; CDR2 reads FQGNSA. CDR3 size: 16 residues. V was cut by 2 bases and J by 1 base, with 13 bases left in between. The CDR3 loop is CASSLQGGTRTDTQYF. CDR3 bases: TGTGCCAGCAGCTTACAAGGCGGGACCCGCACAGATACGCAGTATTTT.

This sequence joins TRBV20-1 and TRBJ2-5; 8 nucleotides agree with TRBD2. The CDR3 totals 16 residues. Germline CDR1 DFQATT, CDR2 SNEGSKA (reference sequence). With 3 bases clipped from V and 6 bases from J, the junction kept 15 bases outside the gene matches. The CDR3 reads CSASLLAGGPQKTQYF. DNA of the CDR3: TGCAGTGCTAGCCTCCTCGCGGGGGGACCCCAGAAGACCCAGTACTTC.

CDR3 region: CASSLADLTDTQYF. Here the CDR3 DNA reads TGTGCCAGCAGCTTAGCGGACCTCACAGATACGCAGTATTTT. The V and J genes are TRBV11-2 and TRBJ2-3; D remains unclear. V shed 1 base and J shed 2 bases, with 7 bases lying between them. In germline, CDR1 is SGHAT, CDR2 FQNNGV. The CDR3 is made up of 14 amino acids.

This clonotype was observed a few times. The chain carries TRBV7-7 and TRBJ2-1; D is perhaps TRBD1 (5 bases). The end of the DNA fits TRBJ2-7 better, so the J call may be wrong. There are 15 residues in the CDR3. The germline CDR1 and CDR2 sequences are SSHAT and FNYEAQ (reference sequence). The CDR3 loop is CASSSRGGREYEQYV. CDR3 nucleotide sequence: TGTGCCAGCAGCTCCCGTGGTGGCAGGGAATACGAGCAGTACGTC.

The gene calls are TRBV12-3 or TRBV12-4 and TRBJ2-2, with TRBD2 as a possible D gene (5 bases). The CDR3 loop spans 14 amino acids. Trimming took 5 bases from V and 4 from J, leaving 11 bases between them. The chain's CDR3 is CASSTGVGTGELFF. For the CDR3, the DNA is TGTGCCAGCAGTACCGGGGTGGGCACCGGGGAGCTGTTTTTT.

The chain carries TRBV2 and TRBJ1-4; 7 bases fit TRBD1. Germline V CDR1 and CDR2: SNHLY, FYNNEI. The CDR3 is 14 residues long. Trimming at V came to 7 bases and at J to 6 bases, leaving 8 bases not matched to a gene. CDR3 nucleotide sequence: TGTGCCAGCAAAAAGGGGGCCAGTGATGAAAAACTGTTTTTT. Amino acid sequence: CASKKGASDEKLFF.

This clonotype was observed a few times. V and J are TRBV24-1 and TRBJ2-3, with 7 bases lining up with TRBD1. V was pared by 5 bases and J by 5 bases, with 6 bases of the junction left unmatched. This CDR3 spans 14 amino acids. Germline CDR1 is KGHDR and CDR2 is SFDVKD. The CDR3 loop reads CATSGEGAGDTQYF. Here the CDR3 DNA reads TGTGCCACCAGTGGTGAGGGGGCCGGAGATACGCAGTATTTT.

This clonotype was detected only a few times. The chain carries TRBV6-1 and TRBJ1-5; no firm D call. Germline CDR1 is MNHNS and CDR2 is SASEGT. V was clipped by 4 bases and J by 6 bases, with 13 bases between them. There are 14 residues in the CDR3. The CDR3 DNA is TGTGCCAGCAGTGGAGAGCGAACGGGTCAGCCCCAGCATTTT. Translated: CASSGERTGQPQHF.

V and J are TRBV12-3 or TRBV12-4 and TRBJ1-3; D might be TRBD1 (6 bases). This CDR3 is 14 amino acids long. The V gene lost 6 bases and the J gene lost 1 base, with 10 bases spanning the gap. The CDR3: CASRTGQSGNTIYF. For the CDR3, the DNA is TGTGCCAGCAGGACAGGACAGTCTGGAAACACCATATATTTT.